One TCR beta chain is described in this entry. This entry is derived from a study of blood T cell repertoires in COVID-19. In the study's own analysis: Cell counts per sample came from amplifying reference gene primers. Assay used: immunoSEQ multiplex PCR; TCRdb lists only in-frame clones, some missing. V and J calls and clone size follow that table, whereas D and trimming were derived from the DNA. There are about 330,000 clones in the sample; almost 85% occur only once, and about 7% lies in the top ten. There are 13 residues in the CDR3. Germline V gives CDR1 MGHDK, CDR2 SYGVNS. The germline V and J ends were trimmed by 3 bases and 9 bases, with 9 bases remaining between them.

The sequenced sample consisted of peripheral blood. The gene calls are TRBV25-1 and TRBJ1-6, with D possibly matching TRBD1 (5 bases). This sequence was found in a human donor in a cohort sampled during active COVID-19. CDR3 loop: CASSDQGSSPLHF. In DNA form, the CDR3 reads TGTGCCAGCAGTGACCAGGGTAGTTCACCCCTCCACTTT.